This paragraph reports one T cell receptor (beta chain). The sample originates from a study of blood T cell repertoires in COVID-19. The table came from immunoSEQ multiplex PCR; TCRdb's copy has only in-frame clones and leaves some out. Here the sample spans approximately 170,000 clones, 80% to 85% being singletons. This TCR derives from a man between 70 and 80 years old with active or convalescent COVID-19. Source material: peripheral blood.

CDR3 sequence reads: CASSQDRGLSEKLFF. In DNA, the CDR3 is TGTGCCAGCTCGCAAGACAGGGGGCTTTCTGAAAAACTGTTTTTT. The chain couples TRBV18 to TRBJ1-4, with 10 bases identical to TRBD1. Germline loops: CDR1 KGHSH, CDR2 LQKENI. The CDR3 loop spans 15 amino acids. The ends lost 6 bases at V and 7 bases at J; junction bases unmatched: 8.